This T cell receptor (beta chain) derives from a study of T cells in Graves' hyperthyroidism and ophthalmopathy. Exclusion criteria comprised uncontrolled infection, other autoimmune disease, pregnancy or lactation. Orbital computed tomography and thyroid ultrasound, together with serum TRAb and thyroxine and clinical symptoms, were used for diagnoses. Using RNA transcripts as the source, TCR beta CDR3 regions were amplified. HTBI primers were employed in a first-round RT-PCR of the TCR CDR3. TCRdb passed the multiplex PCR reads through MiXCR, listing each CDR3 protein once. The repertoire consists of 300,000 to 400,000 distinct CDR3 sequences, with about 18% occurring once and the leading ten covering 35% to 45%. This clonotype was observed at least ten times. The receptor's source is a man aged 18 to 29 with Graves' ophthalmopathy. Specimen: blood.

The CDR3 DNA is TGTGCCAGCAGTTCAAAGTCGAACACTGAAGCTTTCTTT. This sequence encodes CASSSKSNTEAFF. The chain combines TRBV6-1 with TRBJ1-1; no firm D call. Germline CDR1 reads MNHNS; CDR2 reads SASEGT. This CDR3 is 13 amino acids long. Trimming took off 5 bases at V and 1 base at J, with 8 bases between the two ends.